A single sample gave rise to the 7 T cell receptor beta chains below, sequenced in a study of T cell responses to AZD1222 COVID-19 vaccine. TCRdb's table, derived via immunoSEQ multiplex PCR, lists solely in-frame clones and lacks some. Of 65,000 to 85,000 clones in the sample, roughly 90% were seen once. The sample here was peripheral blood, taken on day 0 of AZD1222 vaccination. Receptors originate from an adult in good health.

This rearrangement joins TRBV19 to TRBJ1-3; no reliable D call. The V end was cut by 11 bases, the J end by 0 bases, with 8 bases between. The germline gives CDR1 LNHDA, CDR2 SQIVND (reference sequence). This CDR3 is built from 12 residues. The CDR3 is CASVSSGNTIYF. The CDR3 bases are TGTGCCTCAGTCAGCTCTGGAAACACCATATATTTT.

The chain recombines TRBV19 with TRBJ1-5; D possibly corresponds to TRBD1 (6 bases). V was cut by 4 bases and J by 0 bases, with 16 bases left in between. CDR3 length: 17 amino acids. Germline CDR1 is LNHDA and CDR2 is SQIVND (reference sequence). DNA for the CDR3: TGTGCCAGTAGTACCCGAGGACAGAAATATAGCAATCAGCCCCAGCATTTT. Translation: CASSTRGQKYSNQPQHF.

As concerns this clone: Other nucleotide sequences from this sample produce the same CDR3. The genes are TRBV3-1 (or the pseudogene TRBV3-2) and TRBJ1-5; D is unresolved. Trimming removed 0 bases from V and 7 bases from J, with 13 bases in between. This CDR3 spans 15 amino acids. The germline CDR1 and CDR2 sequences are LGHDT and YNNKEL (reference sequence). The CDR3 region has the DNA TGTGCCAGCAGCCAAGATGCGGGCCGGGGACAGCCCCAGCATTTT. It yields the protein CASSQDAGRGQPQHF.

The chain is built from TRBV9 and TRBJ2-5; D unresolved. The CDR3 consists of 13 residues. V lost 4 bases and J 5 bases, leaving 12 bases between the germline ends. Germline V gene data show CDR1 as SGDLS and CDR2 as YYNGEE. CDR3 loop: CASSPPGTETQYF. The CDR3 nucleotides are TGTGCCAGCAGCCCACCGGGTACTGAGACCCAGTACTTC.

This clone showed up just once. This sequence joins TRBV4-3 and TRBJ2-4; D is perhaps TRBD2 (6 bases). Trimming stripped 3 bases from V and 5 bases from J, with 20 bases between. The length of the CDR3 is 17 residues. Germline lookup yields CDR1 LGHNA and CDR2 YSLEER. The CDR3 reads CASSQGVASVGQNIQYF. As DNA, the CDR3 is TGCGCCAGCAGCCAGGGGGTGGCTAGCGTCGGCCAAAACATTCAGTACTTC.

The chain has TRBV28 and TRBJ1-5; a possible D gene is TRBD1 (6 bases). V was trimmed by 4 bases and J by 4 bases, leaving 17 bases between them. The CDR3 runs to 16 residues. Germline-derived CDR1 and CDR2 are MDHEN and SYDVKM. The CDR3 region has the DNA TGTGCCAGCAGTTCTGGCCAACAGGGATGGAATCAGCCCCAGCATTTT. Encoded protein: CASSSGQQGWNQPQHF.

This chain uses TRBV2 with TRBJ1-5, with D possibly matching TRBD1 (6 bases). Germline CDR1 and CDR2: SNHLY and FYNNEI. The germline V and J ends were trimmed by 6 bases and 4 bases, with 13 bases remaining between them. The CDR3 length is 14 residues. The CDR3 sequence: CASSLSTGNQPQHF. CDR3 nucleotide sequence: TGTGCCAGCAGCCTATCGACAGGTAATCAGCCCCAGCATTTT.